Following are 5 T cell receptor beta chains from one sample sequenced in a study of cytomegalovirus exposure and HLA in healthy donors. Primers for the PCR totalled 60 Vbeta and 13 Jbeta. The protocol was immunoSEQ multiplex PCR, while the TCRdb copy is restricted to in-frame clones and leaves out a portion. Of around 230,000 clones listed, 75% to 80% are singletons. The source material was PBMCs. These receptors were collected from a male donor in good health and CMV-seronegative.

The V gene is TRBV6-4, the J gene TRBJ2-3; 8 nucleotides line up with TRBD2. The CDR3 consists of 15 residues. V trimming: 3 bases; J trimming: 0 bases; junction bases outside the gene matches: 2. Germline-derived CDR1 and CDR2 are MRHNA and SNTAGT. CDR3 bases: TGTGCCAGCAGTGATGGCGGGAGGAGCACAGATACGCAGTATTTT. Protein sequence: CASSDGGRSTDTQYF.

The CDR3 region is CASSLGRGGYEQYF. The CDR3 region has the DNA TGTGCCAGCAGTTTGGGGAGGGGCGGTTACGAGCAGTACTTC. The rearrangement joins TRBV27 to TRBJ2-5; 7 positions agree with TRBD2. The J call may be incorrect, as the DNA end agrees better with TRBJ2-7. Germline CDR1 reads MNHEY; CDR2 reads SMNVEV (reference sequence). There are 14 residues in the CDR3.

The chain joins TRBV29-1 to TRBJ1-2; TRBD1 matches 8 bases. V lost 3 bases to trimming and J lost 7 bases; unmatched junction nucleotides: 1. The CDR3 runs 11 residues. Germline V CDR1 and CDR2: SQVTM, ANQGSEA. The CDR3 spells CSVDDRGGYTF. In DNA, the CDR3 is TGCAGCGTTGATGACAGGGGTGGCTACACCTTC.

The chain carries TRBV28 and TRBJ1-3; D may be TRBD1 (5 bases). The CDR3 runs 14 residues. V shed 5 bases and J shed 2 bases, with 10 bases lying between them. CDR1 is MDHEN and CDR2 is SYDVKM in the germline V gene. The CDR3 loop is CASSDSRPGNTIYF. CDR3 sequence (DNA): TGTGCCAGCAGTGACAGTCGGCCTGGAAACACCATATATTTT.

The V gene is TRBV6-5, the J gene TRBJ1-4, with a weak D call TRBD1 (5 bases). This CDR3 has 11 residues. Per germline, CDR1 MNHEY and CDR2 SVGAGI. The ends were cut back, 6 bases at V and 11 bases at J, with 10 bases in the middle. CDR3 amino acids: CASRDKGKLFF. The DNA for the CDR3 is TGTGCCAGCAGGGATAAGGGGAAACTGTTTTTT.